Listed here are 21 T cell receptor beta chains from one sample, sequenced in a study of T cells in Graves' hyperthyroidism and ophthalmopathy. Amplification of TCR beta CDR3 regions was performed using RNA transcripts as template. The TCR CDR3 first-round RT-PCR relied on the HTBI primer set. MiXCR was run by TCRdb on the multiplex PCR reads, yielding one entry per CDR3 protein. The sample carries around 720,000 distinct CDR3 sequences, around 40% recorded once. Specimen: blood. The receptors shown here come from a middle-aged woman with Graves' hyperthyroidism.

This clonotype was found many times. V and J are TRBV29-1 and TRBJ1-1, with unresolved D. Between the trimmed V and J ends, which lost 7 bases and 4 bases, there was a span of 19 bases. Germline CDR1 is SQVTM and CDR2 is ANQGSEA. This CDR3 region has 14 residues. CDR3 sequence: CSASITEVGTEAFF. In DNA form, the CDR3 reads TGCAGCGCCTCCATAACCGAAGTTGGCACTGAAGCTTTCTTT.

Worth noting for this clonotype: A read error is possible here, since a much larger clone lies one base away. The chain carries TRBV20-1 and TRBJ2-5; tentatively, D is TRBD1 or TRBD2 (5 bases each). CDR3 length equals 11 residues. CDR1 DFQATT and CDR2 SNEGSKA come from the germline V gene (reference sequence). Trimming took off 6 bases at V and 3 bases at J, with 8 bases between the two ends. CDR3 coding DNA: TGCAGTGCCCGGGGCGAAGAGACCCAGTACTTC. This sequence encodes CSARGEETQYF.

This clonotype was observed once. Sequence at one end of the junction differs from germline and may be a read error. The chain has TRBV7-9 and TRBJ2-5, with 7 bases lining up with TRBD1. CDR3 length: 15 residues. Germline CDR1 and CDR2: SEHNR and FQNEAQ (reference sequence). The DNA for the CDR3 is TGTGCCAGCAGTTACCCGGGACAGACGCAAGAGACCCAATACTTC. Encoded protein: CASSYPGQTQETQYF.

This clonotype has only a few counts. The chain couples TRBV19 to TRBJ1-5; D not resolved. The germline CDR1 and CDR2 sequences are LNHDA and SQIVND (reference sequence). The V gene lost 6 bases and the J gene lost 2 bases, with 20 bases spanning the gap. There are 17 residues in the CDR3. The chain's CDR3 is CASRSSESTLGNQPQHF. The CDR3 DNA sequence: TGTGCCAGTAGGTCTTCGGAGTCCACTCTAGGCAATCAGCCCCAGCATTTT.

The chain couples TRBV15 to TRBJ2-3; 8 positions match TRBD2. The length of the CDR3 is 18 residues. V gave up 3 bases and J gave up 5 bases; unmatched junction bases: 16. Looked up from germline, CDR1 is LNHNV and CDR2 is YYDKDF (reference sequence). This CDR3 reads CATSSERPDRGGLDTQYF. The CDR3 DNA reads TGTGCCACCAGCAGCGAACGCCCTGACCGGGGGGGCCTAGATACGCAGTATTTT.

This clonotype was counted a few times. In DNA, the CDR3 is TGTGCCACCAGTGAGACAGGGACTGGAAACACCATATATTTT. It is translated as CATSETGTGNTIYF. V gene TRBV24-1 combines with J gene TRBJ1-3; 7 positions agree with TRBD1. From germline, CDR1 is KGHDR and CDR2 SFDVKD. V gave up 4 bases and J gave up 2 bases; unmatched junction bases: 1. The CDR3 length is 14 residues.

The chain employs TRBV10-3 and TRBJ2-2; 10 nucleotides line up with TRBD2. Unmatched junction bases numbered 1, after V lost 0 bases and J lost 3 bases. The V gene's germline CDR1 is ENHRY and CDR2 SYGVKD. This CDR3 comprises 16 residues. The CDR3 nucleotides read TGTGCCATCAGTGAGTCAGGACTAGCGGACACCGGGGAGCTGTTTTTT. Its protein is CAISESGLADTGELFF.

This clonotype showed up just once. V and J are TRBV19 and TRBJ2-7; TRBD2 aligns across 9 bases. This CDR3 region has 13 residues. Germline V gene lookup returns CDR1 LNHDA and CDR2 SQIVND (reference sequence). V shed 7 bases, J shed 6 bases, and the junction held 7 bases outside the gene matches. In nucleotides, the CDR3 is TGTGCCAGTATGGAAGCGGGGGGATCCGAGCAGTACTTC. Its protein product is CASMEAGGSEQYF.

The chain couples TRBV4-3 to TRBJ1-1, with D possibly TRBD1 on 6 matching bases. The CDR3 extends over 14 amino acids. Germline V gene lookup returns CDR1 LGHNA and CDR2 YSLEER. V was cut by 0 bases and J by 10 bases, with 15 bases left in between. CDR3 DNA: TGCGCCAGCAGCCAAGAGCATGGGGGGCATGGAGCTTTCTTT. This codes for CASSQEHGGHGAFF.

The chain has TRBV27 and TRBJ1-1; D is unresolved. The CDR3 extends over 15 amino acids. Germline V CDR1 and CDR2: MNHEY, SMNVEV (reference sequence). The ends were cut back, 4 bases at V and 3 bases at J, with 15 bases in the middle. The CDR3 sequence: CASSSSWREHTEAFF. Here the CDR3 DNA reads TGTGCCAGCAGTTCATCCTGGAGGGAACACACTGAAGCTTTCTTT.

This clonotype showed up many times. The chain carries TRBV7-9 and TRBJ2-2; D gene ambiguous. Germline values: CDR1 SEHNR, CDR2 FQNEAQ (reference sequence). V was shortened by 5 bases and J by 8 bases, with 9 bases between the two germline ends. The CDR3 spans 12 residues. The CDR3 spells CASSTTGGELFF. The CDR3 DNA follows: TGTGCCAGCAGCACCACCGGGGGGGAGCTGTTTTTT.

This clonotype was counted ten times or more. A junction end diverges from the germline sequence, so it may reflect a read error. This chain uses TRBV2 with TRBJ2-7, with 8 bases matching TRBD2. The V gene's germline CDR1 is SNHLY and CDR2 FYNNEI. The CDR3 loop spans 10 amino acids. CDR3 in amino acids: CASSGTSLFF. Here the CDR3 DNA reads TGTGCCAGCAGTGGGACTAGCCTCTTTTTC.

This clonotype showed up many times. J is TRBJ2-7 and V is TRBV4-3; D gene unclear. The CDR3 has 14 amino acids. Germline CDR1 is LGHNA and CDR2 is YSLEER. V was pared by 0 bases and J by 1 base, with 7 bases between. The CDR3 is CASSQDVGSYEQYF. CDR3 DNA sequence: TGCGCCAGCAGCCAAGATGTGGGTTCCTACGAGCAGTACTTC.

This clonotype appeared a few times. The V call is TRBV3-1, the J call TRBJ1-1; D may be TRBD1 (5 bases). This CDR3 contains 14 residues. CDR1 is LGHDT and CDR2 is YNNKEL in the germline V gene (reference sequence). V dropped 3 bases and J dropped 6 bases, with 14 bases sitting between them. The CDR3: CASSHSSPGAEAFF. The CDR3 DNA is TGTGCCAGCAGCCATAGTTCCCCGGGGGCTGAAGCTTTCTTT.

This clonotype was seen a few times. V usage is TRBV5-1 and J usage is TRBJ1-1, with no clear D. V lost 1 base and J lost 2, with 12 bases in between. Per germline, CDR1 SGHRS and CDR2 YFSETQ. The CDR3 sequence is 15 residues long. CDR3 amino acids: CASSLLAWGNTEAFF. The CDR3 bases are TGCGCCAGCAGCTTGCTGGCGTGGGGTAACACTGAAGCTTTCTTT.

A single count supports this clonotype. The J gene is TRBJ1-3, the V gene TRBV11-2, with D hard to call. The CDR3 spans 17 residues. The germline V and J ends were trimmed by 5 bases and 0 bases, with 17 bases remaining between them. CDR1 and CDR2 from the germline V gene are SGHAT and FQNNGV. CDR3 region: CASSPSSSPSSGNTIYF. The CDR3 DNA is TGTGCCAGCAGCCCATCCAGCAGCCCGAGCTCTGGAAACACCATATATTTT. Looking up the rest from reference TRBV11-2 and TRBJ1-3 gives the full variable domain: EAGVAQSPRYKIIEKRQSVAFWCNPISGHATLYWYQQILGQGPKLLIQFQNNGVVDDSQLPKDRFSAERLKGVDSTLKIQPAKLEDSAVYLCASSPSSSPSSGNTIYFGEGSWLTVV.

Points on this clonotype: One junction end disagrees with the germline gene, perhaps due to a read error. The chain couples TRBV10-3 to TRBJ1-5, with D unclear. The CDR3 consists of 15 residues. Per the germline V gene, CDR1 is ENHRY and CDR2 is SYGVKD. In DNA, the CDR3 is TGTGCCAGCAGTGAGTCGGTGGTAGGCAATCAGCCCCAGCATTTT. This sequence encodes CASSESVVGNQPQHF.

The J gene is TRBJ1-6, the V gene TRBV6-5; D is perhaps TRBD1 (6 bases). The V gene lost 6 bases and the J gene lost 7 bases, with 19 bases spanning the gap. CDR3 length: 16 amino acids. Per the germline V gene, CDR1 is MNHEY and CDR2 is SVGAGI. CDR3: CASRPDRLQGNSPLHF. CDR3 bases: TGTGCCAGCAGACCCGACAGGCTCCAGGGGAATTCACCCCTCCACTTT.

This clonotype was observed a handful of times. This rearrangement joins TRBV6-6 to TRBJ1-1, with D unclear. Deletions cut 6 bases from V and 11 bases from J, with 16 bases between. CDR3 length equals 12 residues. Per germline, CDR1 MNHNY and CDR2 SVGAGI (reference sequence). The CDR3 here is CASRPTREAAFF. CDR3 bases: TGTGCCAGCAGACCGACAAGGGAAGCCGCTTTCTTT.

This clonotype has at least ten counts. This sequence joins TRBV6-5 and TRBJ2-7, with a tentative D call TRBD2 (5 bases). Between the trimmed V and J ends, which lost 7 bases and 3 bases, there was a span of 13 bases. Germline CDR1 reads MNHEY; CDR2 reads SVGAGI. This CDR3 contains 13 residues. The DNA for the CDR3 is TGTGCCAGCACGGCAGGTCGGGGCTACGAGCAGTACTTC. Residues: CASTAGRGYEQYF.

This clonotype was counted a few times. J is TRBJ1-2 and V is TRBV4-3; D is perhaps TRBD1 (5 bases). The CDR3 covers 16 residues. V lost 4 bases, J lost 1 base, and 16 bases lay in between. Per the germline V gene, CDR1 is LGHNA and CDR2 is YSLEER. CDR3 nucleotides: TGCGCCAGCAGCCCAACTGGGGGACGGATTAACTATGGCTACACCTTC. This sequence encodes CASSPTGGRINYGYTF.